This T cell receptor beta chain was found in a study of spatial heterogeneity in lung cancer. The CDR3 runs to 15 residues. The V end was cut by 1 base, the J end by 0 bases, with 7 bases between. Germline V lookup: CDR1 KGHDR, CDR2 SFDVKD. Ten or more counts support this clonotype. The antigen remains undetermined. MiXCR was run by TCRdb on the 5' RACE reads, yielding one entry per CDR3 protein. The sample consists of about 13,000 distinct CDR3 sequences, roughly 2.9% of them appearing once. The time point: sample taken at primary tumor resection. The cohort: approximately 66 early-stage, untreated non-small cell lung cancer patients. Findings and limits, study-wide: Counts that tracked tumor mutation counts were those of expanded intratumoral alpha and beta TCRs.

The sequence was obtained from a male donor with early-stage non-small cell lung cancer. The material was lung tumor tissue, obtained at surgery. The genes are TRBV24-1 and TRBJ2-3; no definite D call. The CDR3 DNA is TGTGCCACCAGTGATTTCTTCGGTAGCACAGATACGCAGTATTTT. Protein: CATSDFFGSTDTQYF.